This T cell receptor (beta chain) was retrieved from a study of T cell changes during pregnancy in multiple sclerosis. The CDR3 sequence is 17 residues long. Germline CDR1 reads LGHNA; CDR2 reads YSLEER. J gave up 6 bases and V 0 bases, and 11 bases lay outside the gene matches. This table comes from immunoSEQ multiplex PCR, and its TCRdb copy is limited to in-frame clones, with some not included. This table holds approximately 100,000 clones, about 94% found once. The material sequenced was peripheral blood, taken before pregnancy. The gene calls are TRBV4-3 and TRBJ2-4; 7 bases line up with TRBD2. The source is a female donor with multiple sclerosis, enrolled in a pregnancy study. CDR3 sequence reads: CASSQDRPSGQGNIQYF. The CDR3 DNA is TGCGCCAGCAGCCAAGATCGGCCTAGCGGCCAAGGAAACATTCAGTACTTC.